This TCR beta chain appears in the sequencing data of a study of blood T cell repertoires in COVID-19. The assay was immunoSEQ multiplex PCR, and TCRdb's table has in-frame clones only and misses some. Of roughly 54,000 clones listed, about 83% are singletons. V was pared by 2 bases and J by 5 bases, with 9 bases of the junction left unmatched. The CDR3 contains 18 residues. Germline V CDR1 and CDR2: ENHRY, SYGVKD. This TCR was sampled from a woman aged 55-69 years with acute or convalescent COVID-19. V and J are TRBV10-3 and TRBJ2-7, with TRBD2 identical over 16 bases. Sequencing was performed on peripheral blood. The chain's CDR3 is CAISEQPPGTSGGDEQYF. The DNA of the CDR3 is TGTGCCATCAGTGAGCAACCCCCGGGGACTAGCGGGGGGGACGAGCAGTACTTC.